This paragraph covers one TCR beta chain sequence. What it binds is unknown. The data were obtained in a study of T cell responses to AZD1222 COVID-19 vaccine. Looking at the study overall: Timing groups of about 4 and about 12 weeks for second doses were pooled. Study-level points and caveats: Spike-specific TCR depth and breadth grew after two AZD1222 doses.

Trimming took 4 bases from V and 4 from J; bases not matched to a gene: 12. Germline V gene sequence: CDR1 MDHEN, CDR2 SYDVKM. The CDR3 has 17 amino acids. Libraries were prepared by immunoSEQ multiplex PCR; TCRdb keeps only in-frame clonotypes and omits some of them. The sample has about 150,000 clones, approximately 90% seen once. The clonotype was recovered from an adult in good health. The source was peripheral blood, collected on day 0 of AZD1222 vaccination. The chain carries TRBV28 and TRBJ1-5; 8 bases line up with TRBD1. CDR3 nucleotide sequence: TGTGCCAGCAGTTCACTTAGTGGACAGGGACGAAATCAGCCCCAGCATTTT. Translation gives CASSSLSGQGRNQPQHF.